This T cell receptor (beta chain) was profiled in a study of long-term antiretroviral therapy in people with HIV. The CDR3 is 14 residues long. Germline-derived CDR1 and CDR2 are SGHTA and FQGTGA. V was shortened by 4 bases and J by 0 bases, with 7 bases between the two germline ends. This clone was counted only a few times. Version v3.0 of the immunoSEQ assay ran at survey level. Sequenced by immunoSEQ multiplex PCR; TCRdb stores in-frame clones only, minus some. The sample yields approximately 24,000 clones, roughly 77% seen once. The source of this sequence is a man aged 25-40 years with HIV. The chain links TRBV7-3 to TRBJ2-1; unclear D gene. Sequencing was performed on unsorted PBMCs, taken 4.4 years after starting antiretroviral therapy. CDR3 sequence reads: CASSSESSYNEQFF. The CDR3 DNA follows: TGTGCCAGCAGCTCGGAGAGCTCCTACAATGAGCAGTTCTTC. The full variable domain, rest sourced from reference TRBV7-3 and TRBJ2-1, is GAGVSQTPSNKVTEKGKYVELRCDPISGHTALYWYRQSLGQGPEFLIYFQGTGAADDSGLPNDRFFAVRPEGSVSTLKIQRTERGDSAVYLCASSSESSYNEQFFGPGTRLTVL.